This TCR beta chain was observed in a study of low-dose radiotherapy and immunotherapy resistance in tumors. Across the whole study: A total of 13 Gy over 26 weeks was given to Cohort 2 as 1 Gy per fraction every two weeks. The treatment that patients received was intravenous nivolumab 240 mg every two weeks plus ipilimumab 1 mg/kg every six weeks.

Germline V gene sequence: CDR1 MNHEY, CDR2 SVGEGT. The CDR3 has 13 residues. Deletions cut 6 bases from V and 1 base from J, with 7 bases between. Time point defined: before trial treatment. This clonotype was detected many times. With TRAV- and TRBV-specific primers, first-strand cDNA was made, covering the alpha and beta chains. For amplifying TCRs, the PCR ran for around 20 cycles with Phusion, which was used together with a constant-region primer and the adapter on the V primers. TCRdb redid the calling of the reads with MiXCR, one entry per CDR3 protein. Of tens of thousands of distinct CDR3 sequences listed, approximately 26% were seen once; the top ten hold approximately 5.7%.

V and J are TRBV6-2 or TRBV6-3 and TRBJ1-3, with D uncertain. The material was PBMCs, obtained before treatment. The clonotype originates from a male donor with prostate cancer. Here the CDR3 reads CASRGSSGNTIYF. CDR3 DNA: TGTGCCAGCAGAGGAAGTTCTGGAAACACCATATATTTT.